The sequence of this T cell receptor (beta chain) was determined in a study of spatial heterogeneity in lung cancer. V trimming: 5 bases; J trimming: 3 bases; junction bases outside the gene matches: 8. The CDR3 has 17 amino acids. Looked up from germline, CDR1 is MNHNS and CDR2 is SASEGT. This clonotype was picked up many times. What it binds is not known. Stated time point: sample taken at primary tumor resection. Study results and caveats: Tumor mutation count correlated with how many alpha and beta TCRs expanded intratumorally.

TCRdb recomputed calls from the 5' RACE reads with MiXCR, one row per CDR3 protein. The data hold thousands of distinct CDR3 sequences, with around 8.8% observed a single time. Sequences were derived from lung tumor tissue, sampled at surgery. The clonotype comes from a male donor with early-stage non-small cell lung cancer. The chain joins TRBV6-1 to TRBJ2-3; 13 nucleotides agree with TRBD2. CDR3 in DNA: TGTGCCAGCAGTACTAGCGGGGGGGCCAGATGGACAGATACGCAGTATTTT. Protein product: CASSTSGGARWTDTQYF.